This T cell receptor (beta chain) appears in the sequencing data of a study of blood T cell repertoires in COVID-19. As for the study in general: Samples came from the United States, Italy and Spain, spanning acute and convalescent COVID-19.

Original methodology: The authors estimated nucleated cell counts from reference gene primer amplification. TCRdb's copy holds only in-frame clones and misses some; the assay was immunoSEQ multiplex PCR. That table furnishes V, J and clone size, whereas the DNA furnished D and trimming. The sample yields 25,000 to 30,000 clones, roughly 80% seen once. Germline lookup yields CDR1 MDHEN and CDR2 SYDVKM. The trim removed 6 bases at V and 8 bases at J, leaving 9 bases unmatched. This CDR3 spans 13 amino acids. Sequencing used peripheral blood. This clonotype was obtained from a human donor in a cohort sampled during active COVID-19. This chain links TRBV28 with TRBJ1-2; 7 positions match TRBD1. DNA for the CDR3: TGTGCCAGCAGCAACAGGGGCACGAGCGGCTACACCTTC. Protein sequence: CASSNRGTSGYTF.